This T cell receptor beta chain was found in a study of graft-versus-host responses after intestinal transplantation. About the study: Those transplanted obtained multivisceral, liver-intestinal, or isolated intestinal grafts.

Trimming stripped 0 bases from V and 3 bases from J, with 27 bases between. CDR1 and CDR2 from the germline V gene are MGHRA and YSYEKL. There are 20 residues in the CDR3. Study-level points and caveats: The highest levels of circulating GvH clones went along with early declines in HvG clones after transplant. Patients with graft-donor T cell macrochimerism had high graft-versus-host to host-versus-graft clonal ratios in allografts.

Some clones are missing from TCRdb's copy, which holds only in-frame ones; the method was immunoSEQ multiplex PCR. Of tens of thousands of clones in the sample, about 95% were seen once. Concerning this clone: The antigen is not known.

The TCR comes from a human donor who was the organ donor for an intestinal transplant. Sequencing was performed on unstimulated CD8+ T cells sorted from spleen or lymph node cells, taken before transplant. The chain couples TRBV4-1 to TRBJ2-7; maybe TRBD2 (5 bases). The CDR3 region is CASSQELPLPGGSIHYEQYF. The CDR3 DNA sequence: TGCGCCAGCAGCCAAGAATTGCCCCTGCCAGGAGGTTCTATACACTACGAGCAGTACTTC.